This TCR beta chain was sequenced during a study of regulatory T cells in long-lasting Graves disease. Study summary: For under 3 months, newly diagnosed Graves' patients had been taking antithyroid drugs.

Construction of the TCR beta libraries employed iRepertoire HTBI primers in conjunction with Arm-PCR of CDR3 regions. TCRdb processed the multiplex PCR reads anew with MiXCR; each CDR3 protein has one entry. The table shows some 500,000 distinct CDR3 sequences, with roughly 12% occurring only once. This clonotype was seen more than once but under ten times. Its antigen remains unidentified. The time point denotes: newly diagnosed GD, antithyroid drugs for less than 3 months. Generation of the TCR library employed RNA extracted from PBMCs. The patient group derived from an endocrinology department in Xi'an, China. The V end lost 3 bases, the J end lost 4 bases, and 13 bases lay between the germline ends. Germline V gene data show CDR1 as SGHAT and CDR2 as FQNNGV. The CDR3 totals 15 residues. Study-wide points: Persistent disease samples used TRBV28, TRBJ1-2 and TRBJ2-5 preferentially.

These data were likewise used in another study, on T cells in Graves' hyperthyroidism and ophthalmopathy. From that second work: Also found in blood were most expanded thyroid clonotypes above 0.001.

This sequence joins TRBV11-2 and TRBJ1-3, with unresolved D. The TCR originated in a man aged 25 to 45 with Graves disease. The starting material was peripheral blood mononuclear cells (PBMCs), obtained at new diagnosis, from a patient treated with antithyroid drugs. The CDR3 spells CASSFPPGGGNTIYF. The CDR3 DNA follows: TGTGCCAGCAGCTTCCCCCCGGGAGGCGGAAACACCATATATTTT. Filled out from reference TRBV11-2 and TRBJ1-3, the complete variable domain reads EAGVAQSPRYKIIEKRQSVAFWCNPISGHATLYWYQQILGQGPKLLIQFQNNGVVDDSQLPKDRFSAERLKGVDSTLKIQPAKLEDSAVYLCASSFPPGGGNTIYFGEGSWLTVV.